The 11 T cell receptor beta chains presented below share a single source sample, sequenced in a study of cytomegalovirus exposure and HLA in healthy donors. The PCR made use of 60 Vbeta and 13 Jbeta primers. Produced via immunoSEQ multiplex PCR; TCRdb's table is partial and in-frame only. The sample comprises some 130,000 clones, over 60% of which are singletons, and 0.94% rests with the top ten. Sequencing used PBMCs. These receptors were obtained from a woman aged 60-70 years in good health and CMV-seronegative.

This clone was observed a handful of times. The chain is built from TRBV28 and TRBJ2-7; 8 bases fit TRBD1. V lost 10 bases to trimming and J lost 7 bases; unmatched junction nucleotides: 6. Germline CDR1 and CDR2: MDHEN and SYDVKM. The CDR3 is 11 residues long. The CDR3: CATTGGREQYF. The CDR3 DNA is TGTGCCACCACAGGGGGAAGGGAGCAGTACTTC.

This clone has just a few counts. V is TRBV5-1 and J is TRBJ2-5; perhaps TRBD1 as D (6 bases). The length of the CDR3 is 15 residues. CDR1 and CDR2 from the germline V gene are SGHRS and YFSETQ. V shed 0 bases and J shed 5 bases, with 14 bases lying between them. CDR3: CASSLAEGGKETQYF. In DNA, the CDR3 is TGCGCCAGCAGCTTGGCCGAAGGGGGAAAGGAGACCCAGTACTTC.

For the CDR3, the DNA is TGTGCCAGCAGTCCGCGATACAGGGTTTCGGGCAATGAGCAGTTCTTC. Its protein product is CASSPRYRVSGNEQFF. The rearrangement links TRBV2 to TRBJ2-1; possibly TRBD1 for D (6 bases). CDR3 length: 16 amino acids. From germline, CDR1 is SNHLY and CDR2 FYNNEI. V shed 5 bases and J shed 6 bases, with 20 bases lying between them. Full variable domain (rest looked up from reference TRBV2 and TRBJ2-1): EPEVTQTPSHQVTQMGQEVILRCVPISNHLYFYWYRQILGQKVEFLVSFYNNEISEKSEIFDDQFSVERPDGSNFTLKIRSTKLEDSAMYFCASSPRYRVSGNEQFFGPGTRLTVL.

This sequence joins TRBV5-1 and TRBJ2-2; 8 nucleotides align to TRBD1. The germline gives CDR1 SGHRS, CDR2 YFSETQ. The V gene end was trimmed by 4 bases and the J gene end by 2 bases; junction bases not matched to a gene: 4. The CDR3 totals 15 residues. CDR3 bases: TGCGCCAGCAGCATTGGACAGGGAAACACCGGGGAGCTGTTTTTT. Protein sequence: CASSIGQGNTGELFF.

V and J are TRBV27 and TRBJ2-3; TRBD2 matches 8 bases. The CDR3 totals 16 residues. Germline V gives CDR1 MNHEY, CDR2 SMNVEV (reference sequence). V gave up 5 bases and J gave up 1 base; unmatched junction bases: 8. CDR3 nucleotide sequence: TGTGCCAGCAGTCGGGGGGGGATGACCGGCACAGATACGCAGTATTTT. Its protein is CASSRGGMTGTDTQYF.

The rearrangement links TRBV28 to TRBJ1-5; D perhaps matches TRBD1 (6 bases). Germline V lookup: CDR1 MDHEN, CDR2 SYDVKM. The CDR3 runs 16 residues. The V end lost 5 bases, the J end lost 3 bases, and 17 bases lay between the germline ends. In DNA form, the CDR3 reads TGTGCCAGCAGTAACCCAAACAGGGTGGTCAATCAGCCCCAGCATTTT. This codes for CASSNPNRVVNQPQHF.

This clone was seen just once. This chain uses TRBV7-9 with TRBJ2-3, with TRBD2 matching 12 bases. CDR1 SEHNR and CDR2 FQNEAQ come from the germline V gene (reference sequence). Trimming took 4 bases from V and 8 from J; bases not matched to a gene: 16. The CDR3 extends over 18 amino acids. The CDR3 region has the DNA TGTGCCAGCAGCTCCTCACGACTGACTAGCGGGAGTCTGGGTACGCAGTATTTT. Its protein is CASSSSRLTSGSLGTQYF. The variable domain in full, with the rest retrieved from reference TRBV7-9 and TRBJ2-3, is DTGVSQNPRHKITKRGQNVTFRCDPISEHNRLYWYRQTLGQGPEFLTYFQNEAQLEKSRLLSDRFSAERPKGSFSTLEIQRTEQGDSAMYLCASSSSRLTSGSLGTQYFGPGTRLTVL.

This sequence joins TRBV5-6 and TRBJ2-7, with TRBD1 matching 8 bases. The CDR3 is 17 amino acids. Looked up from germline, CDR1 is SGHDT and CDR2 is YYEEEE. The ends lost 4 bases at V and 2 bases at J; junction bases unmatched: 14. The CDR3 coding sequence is TGTGCCAGCAGCCTCCGCTTGACAGGGGTTTTTGCCTACGAGCAGTACTTC. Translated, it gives CASSLRLTGVFAYEQYF.

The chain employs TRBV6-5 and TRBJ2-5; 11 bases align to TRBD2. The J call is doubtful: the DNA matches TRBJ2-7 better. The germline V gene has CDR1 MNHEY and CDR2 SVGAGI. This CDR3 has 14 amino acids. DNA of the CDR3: TGTGCCAGCAGCCCCGGGACTAGCGGATACGAGCAGTACTTC. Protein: CASSPGTSGYEQYF.

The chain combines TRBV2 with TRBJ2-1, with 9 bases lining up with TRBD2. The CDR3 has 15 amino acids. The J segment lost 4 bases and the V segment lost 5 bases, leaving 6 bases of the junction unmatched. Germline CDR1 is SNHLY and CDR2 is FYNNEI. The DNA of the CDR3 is TGTGCCAGCAGTATGACTAGCGGAATTTACAATGAGCAGTTCTTC. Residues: CASSMTSGIYNEQFF.

DNA for the CDR3: TGTGCCAGTATGGGGTTCAGTCTGGGGGCGAACACTGAAGCTTTCTTT. It codes for CASMGFSLGANTEAFF. The chain joins TRBV19 to TRBJ1-1, with D possibly being TRBD1 (6 bases). The germline V gene encodes CDR1 LNHDA and CDR2 SQIVND (reference sequence). This CDR3 is built from 16 residues. Trimming took off 7 bases at V and 1 base at J, with 19 bases between the two ends.